This record covers a single TCR beta chain. One end of the junction fails to match germline, which may point to a read error. The source of the sample is a study of blood T cells in healthy people across ages. Through a sample-barcoded 5' primer and a J-beta primer mix, a second PCR was run for 7 to 11 cycles. The study obtained at least 2.5 million CDR3-containing paired-end reads from every sample. TCRdb re-derived calls from the 5' RACE reads in MiXCR, one entry per CDR3 protein. The sample contains 1.5 million to 2 million distinct CDR3 sequences, roughly 30% of which appear only once. The receptor was derived from a young woman in good health. The sequenced sample consisted of blood.

CDR3 nucleotide sequence: TGTGCCAGCGTGCGCATACGAACGGAGACTCAGTACTTC. Translated: CASVRIRTETQYF. J is TRBJ2-5 and V is TRBV2; D remains unclear. CDR3 length: 13 amino acids. Germline V gene data show CDR1 as SNHLY and CDR2 as FYNNEI.